Detailed here is one T cell receptor beta chain. Germline V lookup: CDR1 SGHDN, CDR2 FVKESK. The CDR3 length is 16 residues. Trimming took 4 bases from V and 0 from J; bases not matched to a gene: 9. Libraries of TCR beta came from iRepertoire HTBI primers plus Arm-PCR of CDR3 regions. TCRdb re-derived calls from the multiplex PCR reads in MiXCR, one entry per CDR3 protein. Here the sample spans 450,000 to 600,000 distinct CDR3 sequences, 16% being singletons. Time point meaning: newly diagnosed GD, antithyroid drugs for less than 3 months. PBMCs provided the RNA from which the TCR library was made. These data originate in a study of regulatory T cells in long-lasting Graves disease. Study-wide context: Antithyroid drug exposure in newly diagnosed Graves' patients had lasted under 3 months.

In addition, the sample was reused for a study of T cells in Graves' hyperthyroidism and ophthalmopathy. From that report: Graves' hyperthyroidism qualified as stable when ophthalmopathy did not progress within 18 months. A set of HTBI primers served as the primers for a first-round RT-PCR of the TCR CDR3.

The V gene is TRBV14, the J gene TRBJ2-7, with TRBD1 identical over 7 bases. This sequence was found in a man between 40 and 49 years old with Graves disease. The starting material was peripheral blood mononuclear cells (PBMCs), obtained at new diagnosis, from a patient treated with antithyroid drugs. The CDR3 here is CASSRTTGILSYEQYF. The CDR3 DNA reads TGTGCCAGCAGCCGGACGACAGGGATACTCTCCTACGAGCAGTACTTC.